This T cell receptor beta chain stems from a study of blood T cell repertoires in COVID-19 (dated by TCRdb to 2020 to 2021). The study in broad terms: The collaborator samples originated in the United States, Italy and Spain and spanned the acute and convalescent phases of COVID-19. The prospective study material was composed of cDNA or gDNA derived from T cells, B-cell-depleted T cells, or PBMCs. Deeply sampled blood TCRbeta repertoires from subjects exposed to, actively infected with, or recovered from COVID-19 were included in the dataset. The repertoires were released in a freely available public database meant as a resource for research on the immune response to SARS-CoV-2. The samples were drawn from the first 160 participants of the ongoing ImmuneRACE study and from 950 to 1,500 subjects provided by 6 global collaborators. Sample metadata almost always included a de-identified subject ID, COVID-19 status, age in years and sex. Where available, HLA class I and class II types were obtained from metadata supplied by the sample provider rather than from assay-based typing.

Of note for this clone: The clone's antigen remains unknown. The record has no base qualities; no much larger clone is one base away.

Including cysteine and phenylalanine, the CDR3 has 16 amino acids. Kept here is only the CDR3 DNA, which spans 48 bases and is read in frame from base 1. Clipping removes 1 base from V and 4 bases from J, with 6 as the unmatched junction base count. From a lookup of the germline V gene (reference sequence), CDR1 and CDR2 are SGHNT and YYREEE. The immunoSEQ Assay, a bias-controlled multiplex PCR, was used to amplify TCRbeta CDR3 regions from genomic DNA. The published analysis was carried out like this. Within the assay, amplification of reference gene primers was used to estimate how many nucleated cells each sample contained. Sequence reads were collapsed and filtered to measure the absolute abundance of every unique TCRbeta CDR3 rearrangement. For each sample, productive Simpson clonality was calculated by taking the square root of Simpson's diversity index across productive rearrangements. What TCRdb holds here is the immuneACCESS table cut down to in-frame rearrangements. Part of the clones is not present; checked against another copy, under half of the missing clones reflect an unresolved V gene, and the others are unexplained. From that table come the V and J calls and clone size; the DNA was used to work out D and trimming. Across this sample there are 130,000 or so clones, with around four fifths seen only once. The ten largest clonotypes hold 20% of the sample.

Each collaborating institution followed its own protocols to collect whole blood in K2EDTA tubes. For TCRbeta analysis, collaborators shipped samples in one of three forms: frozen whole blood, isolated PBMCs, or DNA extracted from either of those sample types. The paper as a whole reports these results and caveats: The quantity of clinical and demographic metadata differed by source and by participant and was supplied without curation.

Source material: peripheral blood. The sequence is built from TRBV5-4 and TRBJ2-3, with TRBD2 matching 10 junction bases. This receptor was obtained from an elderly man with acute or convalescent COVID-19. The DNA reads TGTGCCAGCAGCTTGAAGCGGGGGGGCAGCGCAGATACGCAGTATTTT. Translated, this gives CASSLKRGGSADTQYF.